The clone carrying this TCR beta chain has ten or more counts. Its antigen is still unknown. The V and J ends lost 6 bases and 6 bases, in that order; junction bases with no gene match: 14. Germline loops: CDR1 KGHSH, CDR2 LQKENI. The CDR3 is 16 amino acids. According to the study, TCR beta libraries were built with iRepertoire HTBI primers and CDR3-region Arm-PCR. Each CDR3 protein gets one entry after TCRdb re-called the multiplex PCR reads with MiXCR. The sample includes a few hundred thousand distinct CDR3 sequences, roughly 17% of them seen just once. The sample originates from a study of regulatory T cells in long-lasting Graves disease. The time point denotes: newly diagnosed GD, antithyroid drugs for less than 3 months. Extracted RNA from PBMCs served as the source of the TCR library. General observations from the study: Persistent Graves' patients showed less TCR diversity than newly diagnosed patients showed.

This same sample was also part of a study on T cells in Graves' hyperthyroidism and ophthalmopathy. That paper notes: Researchers defined stable Graves' hyperthyroidism as no ophthalmopathy progression within 18 months.

This clonotype was sampled from a woman between 18 and 29 years old with Graves disease. This sample comprised peripheral blood mononuclear cells (PBMCs), obtained at new diagnosis, from a patient treated with antithyroid drugs. The V gene is TRBV18, the J gene TRBJ1-1; 9 bases are a match to TRBD1. The CDR3 region is CASSPTNRQGGAEAFF. Written as DNA, the CDR3 is TGTGCCAGCTCGCCCACAAATCGACAGGGGGGCGCTGAAGCTTTCTTT.